This T cell receptor (beta chain) was documented in a study of blood T cell repertoires in COVID-19. About the research overall: Samples representing acute and convalescent COVID-19 were sourced from the United States, Italy and Spain.

The CDR3 has 16 amino acids. Trimming took 5 bases from V and 8 from J; bases not matched to a gene: 15. CDR1 and CDR2 (germline): LNHDA, SQIVND (reference sequence). In the study's own analysis: Reference gene primers were amplified, and this amplification served to estimate nucleated cell counts. The data were produced by immunoSEQ multiplex PCR, yet TCRdb's version contains in-frame clones alone and is incomplete. V and J calls and clone size come straight from that table; D and trimming were deduced from the DNA. The table records a few hundred thousand clones, 80% to 85% of them present only once.

This TCR was recovered from a woman in her fifties or sixties with acute or convalescent COVID-19. The rearrangement links TRBV19 to TRBJ1-2, with TRBD1 matching over 9 bases. The specimen sequenced was peripheral blood. CDR3 DNA: TGTGCCAGTAGTCCCGGGACAGGGAGGGATTTTAGAGGCTACACCTTC. Translation: CASSPGTGRDFRGYTF.